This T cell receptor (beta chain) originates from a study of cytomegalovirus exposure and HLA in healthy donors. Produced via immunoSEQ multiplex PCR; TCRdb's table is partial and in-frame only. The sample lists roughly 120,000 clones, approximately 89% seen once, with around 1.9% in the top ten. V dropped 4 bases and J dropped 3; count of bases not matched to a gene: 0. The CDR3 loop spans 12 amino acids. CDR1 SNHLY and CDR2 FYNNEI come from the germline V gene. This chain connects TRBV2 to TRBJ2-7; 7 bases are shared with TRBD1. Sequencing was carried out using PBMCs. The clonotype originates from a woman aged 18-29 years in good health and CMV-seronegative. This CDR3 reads CASSGQGYEQYF. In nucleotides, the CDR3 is TGTGCCAGCAGTGGACAGGGCTACGAGCAGTACTTC.